This T cell receptor beta chain derives from a study of cytomegalovirus exposure and HLA in healthy donors (dated by TCRdb to 2016 to 2017). Regarding the complete study: According to an earlier analysis of a few hundred of the donors, about 179 million T cells yielded 117 million unique TCR beta sequences and about 300 Gb of sequence data. About 300 gigabases of sequencing data and around 80 million unique TCR sequences made up an early release that covered around 640 HLA-typed donors. The genetic ancestry cluster associated with self-reported Caucasian donors included about 81% of the roughly 400 genotyped donors. The study aimed to test whether cataloging public T cell receptors could reveal signatures of past pathogen exposure. Using immunosequencing, the study profiled T cell repertoires from 500 to 800 subjects and related those repertoires to cytomegalovirus serostatus. A separate validation cohort of roughly 130 different subjects was used in addition to the 666-subject first cohort. High-throughput TCR immunosequencing, statistical association of individual TCRs with disease status, and machine learning were combined to predict cytomegalovirus infection status. In a later analysis, previously published TCR beta repertoires from fewer than 750 donors were re-analyzed and high-resolution HLA genotyping was added so that TCR occurrence patterns could be studied. Rather than using new phenotypic data, the later analysis identified candidate immune exposures from TCR beta sequences and from how often those sequences occurred across donors. To decide whether each TCR beta V gene segment behaved as functional or pseudogenic, an earlier analysis of fewer than 750 of the donors relied on high-throughput TCR beta sequencing. Donor age, sex, ethnicity and CMV serostatus were compiled together with the repertoire data. A later genetic analysis took genome-wide SNP genotypes for about three fifths of the 666 donors and used that subset as a discovery cohort. Every discovery cohort repertoire had been produced on one sequencing platform. Class I and class II HLA loci were covered by the typing at four-digit resolution. The number of typed donors differed by locus: about 620-640 for A, B, C, DRB1 and DQB1; about 520 for DQA1; over 600 for DPA1; and some 470 for DPB1. Roughly five DR-DQ haplotypes were handled as single units for association and clustering, since linkage in the cohort was strong. Across around 400 genotyped donors of the cohort, an average of about 240,000 unique TCR beta nucleotide sequences per donor were sequenced, and roughly 20% of those sequences were non-productive.

The library was obtained by the immunoSEQ multiplex PCR assay. For the multiplex PCR, a mixture combining 60 forward primers for TCR Vbeta segments and 13 reverse primers for TCR Jbeta segments was used. A multiplex PCR assay on genomic DNA amplified the CDR3 region of rearranged TCR beta genes. Amplified TCR beta libraries were sequenced as 87-base-pair reads on the Illumina HiSeq System. Concerning the study's data processing: Across the roughly 640 repertoires, a later analysis counted tens of millions of unique TCR beta chains, approximately 10 million of which were shared by at least two donors. A nearest-neighbor algorithm error-corrected the raw reads and collapsed the reads into unique sequences, merging closely related sequences to remove PCR and sequencing errors. V, D and J gene segments were assigned by aligning CDR3 sequences to IMGT reference sequences. For a sequence to be retained, at least a six-nucleotide match to both a V gene segment and a J gene segment was required. A rearrangement was called productive if the CDR3 had no stop codons and remained in frame with V and J, and every other rearrangement was called non-productive. Following IMGT convention, CDR3 was defined as the stretch from the second conserved V-encoded cysteine up to the conserved J-encoded phenylalanine. The earlier analysis of 587 of the donors excluded any sequence lacking an unambiguous match to a single V gene segment. An earlier analysis of 450 to 650 of the donors called V segments functional above 56.7% productive rearrangements and segregating when the between-donor standard deviation exceeded 5%. A statistical classification framework was built to diagnose cytomegalovirus status from the catalog of TCR beta chain sequences. A later analysis assigned V and J genes by comparing TCR nucleotide sequences with IMGT/GENE-DB human TR gene sequences. Using the TCRdist pipeline, a later analysis assigned CDR3 sequences along with most-parsimonious VDJ recombination scenarios. In a later analysis, each TCR beta chain was defined by its CDR3 amino acid sequence together with its V-gene family, and reads lacking a unique V-gene family were excluded. To address suspected cross-contamination and a sequencing artifact, a later analysis removed a few hundred highly shared, low-generation-probability nucleotide sequences. For each public chain, a later analysis derived a clonal expansion index from normalized ranks of inferred template counts within each repertoire. In a later analysis, generation probabilities were computed with a VDJ recombination model fitted to out-of-frame rearrangements, and the resulting probabilities were checked against IGoR. In a later analysis, TCR-TCR, TCR-HLA and TCR-CMV co-occurrence was scored with hypergeometric tests, and a repertoire-size bias correction was applied to TCR pairs. To estimate false discovery rates, a later analysis permuted the HLA or CMV assignments 20 times. In a later analysis, co-occurring TCRs were grouped using DBSCAN, and TCRdist sequence similarity was added for clustering within HLA-allele-positive subsets. Repertoires with fewer than 30,000 or more than 120,000 public chains, plus five repertoires with anomalous nucleotide sharing, were excluded from co-occurrence clustering. Sourced from immuneACCESS, this table was stored by TCRdb with only in-frame sequences that have V and J called. A share of the clones is absent; for the studies checked, an unresolved V gene accounts for under half, and the remainder has no known explanation. Clone size and the V and J calls come from that table; the DNA yielded D and trimming. A total of 200,000 to 250,000 clones appear in this sample, 77% of them only once. The ten largest make up roughly 2.5% of the sample.

The research as a whole found: A later analysis reported that several top co-occurrence clusters appeared linked to parvovirus B19, influenza, CMV and Epstein-Barr virus. Correlated functional status among segregating V segments might be attributable to linkage disequilibrium, but an unknown experimental factor could not be ruled out. In the study, 150 to 200 TCR beta chains were listed as associated with cytomegalovirus. This cohort had only TCR beta chains sequenced, and the lack of alpha or paired-chain data limited which features could be detected. It was suggested by the authors that the approach could potentially be generalized to other disease states and immunological phenotypes. Because the 87-base-pair reads could not distinguish some IMGT-functional V segments, including TRBV6-2 and TRBV6-3, those segments were excluded. While some public TCRs were present in many individuals, most TCR sequences turned up only very rarely across donors. Compared with equally common non-associated chains, HLA-associated TCR beta chains in a later analysis were more clonally expanded and had lower generation probabilities. Immune exposure information for the cohort was limited to CMV serostatus. An earlier analysis of some 590 of the donors showed that most TCR beta V segments appeared in productive rearrangements either about 90% or about 30% of the time, which broadly matched IMGT annotations. Roughly uniform sequencing depth across donors was assumed in presence/absence analyses, although this assumption may not hold. A later analysis found that most CMV-associated TCR beta chains appeared HLA-restricted, with HLA associations seemingly driven largely by CMV exposure. The sequencing pipeline was judged likely to have produced a cluster of highly shared sequence variants as a technical artifact. A later genetic analysis reported fewer N-insertions in productive TCRs among donors in an Asian-associated ancestry cluster than the roughly 700-donor mean. Because counts were too low, around 18 rarely observed V segments, including chromosome 9 orphons, were left out of the earlier analysis of 587 of the donors. Strong co-occurrence of HLA alleles, especially DR and DQ, made assigning TCR associations to individual alleles difficult. At a false discovery rate of 0.05, a later analysis linked 16,951 TCR beta sequences to specific HLA alleles. Cytomegalovirus status was reported to be diagnosed by the classifier with high specificity and sensitivity in both the original and validation cohorts. In a later analysis, the rate of TCR association differed among HLA loci, with DRB1 alleles having the most associated TCRs and HLA-C alleles having the fewest. Because HLA typing was unavailable for some donors at each locus, only the typed subset was used in association tests. In vitro tests confirmed that a few of the cytomegalovirus-associated TCR beta chains recognize cytomegalovirus antigens. A further reported finding was that TCR beta sequences accurately predicted the HLA-A and HLA-B alleles for most subjects in the first cohort. V-gene and J-gene trimming of TCR beta chains was associated with a missense DCLRE1C variant in a later genetic analysis, and the association was replicated in an independent cohort.

A note on this clone: The specificity of this receptor is unknown. Base qualities are not at hand, and no much larger clone is one base apart.

CDR1 and CDR2 are read off the germline V gene as SGHDN and FVKESK. The CDR3 starts with the cysteine, ends with the phenylalanine, and has 14 residues. Only the CDR3 DNA stays, 42 bases, in frame from base 1. Between the V and J ends, shortened by 0 bases and 1 base respectively, the junction contains 6 bases. The cohort consisted of more than 650 healthy bone marrow donors. At the time of sampling, all cohort members were nominally healthy, though unrecorded immune exposures were likely present. The donor was CMV seropositive and belonged to the group of more than 250 seropositive cohort members. A peripheral blood sample was collected from each donor, and TCR beta sequencing was performed on peripheral blood mononuclear cells. Genomic DNA was extracted from the blood cell samples with the Qiagen DNeasy Blood Extraction Kit.

Sequencing was carried out using PBMCs. The TCR sequence derives from a woman aged 60-75 years in good health and CMV-seropositive. The rearranged segments are TRBV14 and TRBJ1-2, with an unclear D gene assignment. CDR3 reads: CASSQERDNYGYTF. The nucleotide sequence is TGTGCCAGCAGCCAAGAACGGGATAACTATGGCTACACCTTC. Beyond the CDR3, the reference TRBV14 and TRBJ1-2 genes provide the residues; the full variable domain reads: EAGVTQFPSHSVIEKGQTVTLRCDPISGHDNLYWYRRVMGKEIKFLLHFVKESKQDESGMPNNRFLAERTGGTYSTLKVQPAELEDSGVYFCASSQERDNYGYTFGSGTRLTVV.